This T cell receptor (beta chain) was recovered during a study of cytomegalovirus exposure and HLA in healthy donors. CDR1 and CDR2 (germline): KGHSH, LQKENI. The CDR3 has 18 residues. J lost 0 bases, V lost 2 bases, and 9 bases had no gene match. Primers: 60 Vbeta forward and 13 Jbeta reverse. TCRdb keeps only in-frame clones here, not all; method: immunoSEQ multiplex PCR. Here the sample spans 200,000 to 250,000 clones, about 70% being singletons. V gene TRBV18 combines with J gene TRBJ1-1; TRBD1 aligns across 10 bases. Specimen: PBMCs. This clonotype was obtained from a man aged 35-49 years in good health and CMV-seropositive. The CDR3 DNA reads TGTGCCAGCTCACCAACAGGACAGGGGGGGGTAATGAACACTGAAGCTTTCTTT. Protein: CASSPTGQGGVMNTEAFF. Full variable domain (outside the CDR3, taken from reference TRBV18 and TRBJ1-1): NAGVMQNPRHLVRRRGQEARLRCSPMKGHSHVYWYRQLPEEGLKFMVYLQKENIIDESGMPKERFSAEFPKEGPSILRIQQVVRGDSAAYFCASSPTGQGGVMNTEAFFGQGTRLTVV.